This TCR beta chain was recovered during a study of T cells after yellow fever vaccination. Study overall: Fractions with few cells were prepared using SMART-Seq v4 Ultra Low Input.

The authors made TCR cDNA by 5'RACE template switching, adding a universal primer site and UMIs. In TCRdb, the 5' RACE reads were re-called with MiXCR into one record per CDR3 protein. The sample has 300,000 or so distinct CDR3 sequences, approximately 8% seen once; the top ten hold 15% to 20%. Points on this clonotype: Antigen unknown. A much larger clone is a single base away; this may be a read error.

Notes on the study in general: The booster response re-showed most primary clones: 96% CD4, almost 90% CD8. The secondary response was weaker, and its peak arrived faster, on day 5 versus 15.

The source was PBMCs, collected roughly 45 days after the first yellow fever vaccination. This clonotype was obtained from a man aged 18 to 29 who received the YFV17D yellow fever vaccine.

The CDR3 reads CASSRGGGKQPQHF. CDR3 in DNA: TGTGCCAGCAGCCGGGGGGGTGGCAAGCAGCCCCAGCATTTT. The V call is TRBV7-2, the J call TRBJ1-5, with TRBD1 as a possible D gene (5 bases). Germline CDR1 SGHTA, CDR2 FQGNSA. CDR3 length: 14 amino acids.